This TCR beta chain was recovered during a study of cytomegalovirus exposure and HLA in healthy donors. Study-wide points: The classifier, whose performance was assessed in both the original and validation cohorts, reportedly diagnosed cytomegalovirus status with high specificity and sensitivity. Fewer N-insertions (relative to the approximately 670-donor mean) were reportedly seen in an Asian-associated ancestry cluster in a later analysis. When the data were analyzed later, several of the most significant clusters appeared to be linked to common viral pathogens.

The PCR ran on 60 Vbeta and 13 Jbeta primers. Using immunoSEQ multiplex PCR, the repertoire was profiled, and TCRdb retains in-frame clones only, with some absent. The sample shows 120,000 to 150,000 clones, about four fifths of them seen only once. Details on this clone: As yet, its antigen is unknown.

This CDR3 is built from 15 residues. V was clipped by 2 bases and J by 2 bases, with 10 bases between them. The V gene's germline CDR1 is LNHDA and CDR2 SQIVND (reference sequence). This TCR was recovered from a male donor in good health and CMV-seronegative. Sequencing input: PBMCs. The chain couples TRBV19 to TRBJ1-5, with D perhaps matching TRBD1 (6 bases). DNA for the CDR3: TGTGCCAGTAGTATAAGGGGGTTTGGCAATCAGCCCCAGCATTTT. Encoded protein: CASSIRGFGNQPQHF.